Listed below are T cell receptor beta chains from one sample, sequenced in a study of blood T cells in healthy people across ages. MiXCR, run by TCRdb on the 5' RACE reads, gives a single entry per CDR3 protein. The sample lists fewer than 900,000 distinct CDR3 sequences; approximately 43% were seen once. The specimen was blood. All receptors derive from a woman aged 55-75 years in good health. The CDR3 runs from the conserved cysteine through the conserved F or W. The D gene is left open where the match is weak. Expanded clones are given a class, and other clones once, few, many or no size at all.

-	TRBV6-1	-	TRBJ2-5	TGTGCCAGCAGTGAAGATAGGGGTAGTGTTGAGACCCAGTACTTC	CASSEDRGSVETQYF
once	TRBV20-1	-	TRBJ2-5	TGCAGTGCCCGGAGCTTTGGCCAGCAAGAGACCCAGTACTTC	CSARSFGQQETQYF
-	TRBV7-9	TRBD1	TRBJ2-1	TGTGCCAGCAGCTTAGCACTACAGGGGCTGAGCTCCTACAATGAGCAGTTCTTC	CASSLALQGLSSYNEQFF
-	TRBV6-5	TRBD1	TRBJ2-3	TGTGCCAGCAGTTCGACAGGGGGACGCGATACGCAGTATTTT	CASSSTGGRDTQYF
few	TRBV27	-	TRBJ2-3	TGTGCCAGCAGTTTAAGGTCGGGGATTAGCACGGATACGCAGTATTTT	CASSLRSGISTDTQYF
-	TRBV28	-	TRBJ2-4	TGTGCCAGCAAAAAAATCATAGCCAAAAACATTCAGTACTTC	CASKKIIAKNIQYF
-	TRBV9	-	TRBJ2-3	TGTGCCAGCAGCGTAGGGGCGGGGGCTCCCACAGATACGCAGTATTTT	CASSVGAGAPTDTQYF
-	TRBV20-1	-	TRBJ2-5	TGCAGTGCTAGAGATCGGAACTTCCAAGAGACCCGGTACTTC	CSARDRNFQETRYF
-	TRBV12-3/TRBV12-4	TRBD1	TRBJ2-7	TGTGCCAGCAGTCCCAATTTCGGGACAGGCTACGAGCAGTACTTC	CASSPNFGTGYEQYF
few	TRBV9	-	TRBJ2-5	TGTGCCAGCAGCGTAGGTGGTCGGGGGCAAGAGACCCAGTACTTC	CASSVGGRGQETQYF
-	TRBV6-2/TRBV6-3	TRBD2	TRBJ2-5	TGTGCCAGCACCCCGGGGCTAGCGGGAGGAACGGAGACCCAGTACTTC	CASTPGLAGGTETQYF
-	TRBV9	TRBD2	TRBJ2-3	TGTGCCAGCAGCGTAGGGAGTAGCGGGAGGCTGGCAGATACGCAGTATTTT	CASSVGSSGRLADTQYF
few	TRBV20-1	-	TRBJ2-5	TGCAGTGCTAGAGATTCCCGGGGTTATGAGACCCAGTACTTC	CSARDSRGYETQYF
-	TRBV20-1	-	TRBJ1-1	TGCAGTGCTAGGCACAGGGAGAACACTGAAGCTTTCTTT	CSARHRENTEAFF
-	TRBV7-2	TRBD2	TRBJ2-7	TGTGCCAGCAGCGTGGGACTAGCGGGGGTCGAGCAGTACTTC	CASSVGLAGVEQYF
-	TRBV14	-	TRBJ2-1	TGTGCCAGCAGCCAAGCGAGCTCCTACAATGAGCAGTTCTTC	CASSQASSYNEQFF
-	TRBV2	-	TRBJ2-5	TGTGCCAGCAGTGAACCCACGGAGGGTTTCGTTGAGACCCAGTACTTC	CASSEPTEGFVETQYF
few	TRBV3-1	TRBD1	TRBJ1-1	TGTGCCAGCAGCCAGGGGACAGGGGGGATGAACACTGAAGCTTTCTTT	CASSQGTGGMNTEAFF
-	TRBV27	-	TRBJ2-5	TGTGCCAGCAGTCCTCAGGGATCCGACGTGGTTGAGCAGTACTTC	CASSPQGSDVVEQYF
-	TRBV20-1	-	TRBJ2-5	TGCAGTGCTAGAGACGGGGGAGGACAAGAGACCCAGTACTTC	CSARDGGGQETQYF
-	TRBV3-1	TRBD2	TRBJ2-3	TGTGCCAGCAGCCAAGCGACTAGCGGGGGACCCACAGAGACGCAGTATTTT	CASSQATSGGPTETQYF
many	TRBV12-3/TRBV12-4	TRBD1	TRBJ1-2	TGTGCCAGCAGTCCAGGGAGACAGGGCCTTAACTATGGCTACACCTTC	CASSPGRQGLNYGYTF
few	TRBV4-1	-	TRBJ1-5	TGCGCCAGCAGCCAAGATACCGGCTTGCGACCGGAGAATCAGCCCCAGCATTTT	CASSQDTGLRPENQPQHF
-	TRBV6-2/TRBV6-3	-	TRBJ2-1	TGTGCCAGCAGCCCCAGGGTCGGACCTTTCCGCAATGAGCAGTTCTTC	CASSPRVGPFRNEQFF
few	TRBV5-1	-	TRBJ2-1	TGCGCCAGCAGCTTGGGGTTTATCAGTGAGCAGTTCTTC	CASSLGFISEQFF
-	TRBV20-1	-	TRBJ2-7	TGTTCCCCTCGGGCGGCTGGCTACAATGAGCAGTACTTC	CSPRAAGYNEQYF
once	TRBV4-3	-	TRBJ1-2	TGCGCCAGCAGCCAAGCAACGGGCGGATACTATGGCTACACCTTC	CASSQATGGYYGYTF
-	TRBV20-1	TRBD1	TRBJ1-6	TGCAGTGCTAGATTTATCCGTCTGGCAACCGGGACAGACTATAATTCACCCCTCCACTTT	CSARFIRLATGTDYNSPLHF
-	TRBV20-1	-	TRBJ2-7	TGCAGTGCGGAGCGCGGGACATTCTCCTACGAGCAGTACTTC	CSAERGTFSYEQYF
few	TRBV7-9	-	TRBJ2-3	TGTGCCAGCAGCTATTCGGGGGGACAGGGCACAGATACGCAGTATTTT	CASSYSGGQGTDTQYF
-	TRBV14	-	TRBJ2-3	TGTGCCAGCAGCCAAGATATCAGGCTTAGCACAGATACGCAGTATTTT	CASSQDIRLSTDTQYF
few	TRBV12-3/TRBV12-4	-	TRBJ2-2	TGTGCCAGCCGCACGGGGGGCGGACACGCCGGGGAGCTGTTTTTT	CASRTGGGHAGELFF
-	TRBV6-5	-	TRBJ1-4	TGTGCCAGCAGTTCGAGCCAGGGGATAGGAAAACTGTTTTTT	CASSSSQGIGKLFF
few	TRBV5-1	-	TRBJ1-6	TGCGCCAGCAGCTTGGAAGGCCTCTCCTATAATTCACCCCTCCACTTT	CASSLEGLSYNSPLHF
-	TRBV7-9	-	TRBJ1-1	TGTGCCAGCAGCTTGAATGACGGGAGCACTGAAGCTTTCTTT	CASSLNDGSTEAFF
-	TRBV20-1	-	TRBJ1-4	TGCAGTGCTATAAAAGGAAATGGGGAAAAACTGTTTTTT	CSAIKGNGEKLFF
few	TRBV6-5	-	TRBJ1-6	TGTGCCAGCAGTTACTCACTAAGGGTCAATTCACCCCTCCACTTT	CASSYSLRVNSPLHF
-	TRBV6-5	TRBD1	TRBJ2-7	TGTGCCAGCAGCTCACCGGGACAGGGGTACTACGAGCAGTACTTC	CASSSPGQGYYEQYF
-	TRBV5-1	-	TRBJ1-1	TGCGCCAGCAGCGTAAGTCTGAACACTGAAGCTTTCTTT	CASSVSLNTEAFF
many	TRBV5-1	-	TRBJ2-7	TGCGCCAGCAGCTTGGAACAGGGCCTCTCCTACGAGCAGTACTTC	CASSLEQGLSYEQYF
few	TRBV7-2	-	TRBJ2-5	TGTGCCAGCAGCCCGTCCACGGCGCAGTACTTC	CASSPSTAQYF
few	TRBV9	TRBD1	TRBJ1-2	TGTGCCAGCAGCGCATTCGGGACAGGGGTCAACTATGGCTACACCTTC	CASSAFGTGVNYGYTF
many	TRBV6-2/TRBV6-3	TRBD2	TRBJ2-7	TGTGCCAGCAGTTCACCCTACCCGACTAGCGCGCAGTACGAGCAGTACTTC	CASSSPYPTSAQYEQYF
-	TRBV9	-	TRBJ1-1	TGTGCCAGCAGCGTAGGCCCAGGGCGCTTAATGAACACTGAAGCTTTCTTT	CASSVGPGRLMNTEAFF
few	TRBV5-5	TRBD2	TRBJ2-5	TGTGCCAGCAGCTTGGCGGCTCGGGAGGGCCAAGAGACCCAGTACTTC	CASSLAAREGQETQYF
-	TRBV12-3/TRBV12-4	-	TRBJ1-2	TGTGCCAGCAGTTTAACCCCAGTCCACTATGGCTACACCTTC	CASSLTPVHYGYTF
few	TRBV11-2	-	TRBJ2-7	TGTGCCAGCAGCTGGAGAGGCTACGAGCAGTACTTC	CASSWRGYEQYF
few	TRBV3-1	-	TRBJ1-2	TGTGCCAGCAGCCACAGAGGGGCGGGCTTCTACGGCTACACCTTC	CASSHRGAGFYGYTF